The 10 T cell receptor beta chains below all came from one sample that was sequenced in a study of identical twins. One entry per CDR3 protein results from TCRdb running MiXCR on the 5' RACE reads. In the table there are 150,000 or so distinct CDR3 sequences, 3% to 4.5% of which are singletons. Sequencing input: memory T cells sorted from blood. These receptors came from a man aged 18 to 29 in good health.

This clonotype was picked up many times. V is TRBV20-1 and J is TRBJ1-1; 10 bases fit TRBD1. V trimming: 1 base; J trimming: 3 bases; junction bases outside the gene matches: 2. CDR3 length: 14 amino acids. Germline CDR1 is DFQATT and CDR2 is SNEGSKA (reference sequence). The CDR3 DNA reads as TGCAGTGCTAGAGCTGACAGGGGGCACACTGAAGCTTTCTTT. Translated, it gives CSARADRGHTEAFF.

This clonotype was detected ten times or more. This chain joins TRBV5-1 and TRBJ2-1; D remains unclear. This CDR3 is built from 12 residues. CDR1 and CDR2 (germline): SGHRS, YFSETQ. V lost 3 bases and J 6 bases, leaving 7 bases between the germline ends. The CDR3 DNA is TGCGCCAGCAGCTCCGTGACCAATGAGCAGTTCTTC. It specifies CASSSVTNEQFF.

In its sample, this clonotype was seen many times. V and J are TRBV19 and TRBJ1-2, with TRBD1 as a possible D gene (5 bases). Trimming took 0 bases from V and 6 from J, leaving 14 bases between them. Germline loops: CDR1 LNHDA, CDR2 SQIVND (reference sequence). CDR3 length: 15 amino acids. The CDR3, as DNA: TGTGCCAGTAGTATAGACGGCAGGGACCTGCATGGCTACACCTTC. It translates to CASSIDGRDLHGYTF.

This clonotype was observed at least ten times. The chain links TRBV28 to TRBJ2-5, with 8 bases matching TRBD2. The V gene's germline CDR1 is MDHEN and CDR2 SYDVKM. This CDR3 contains 18 residues. V was clipped by 5 bases and J by 5 bases; unmatched bases: 19. As DNA, the CDR3 is TGTGCCAGCAGTCCACCGTCCATGACTAGCGCCCCCCGGGAGACCCAGTACTTC. This encodes CASSPPSMTSAPRETQYF.

This clonotype has a count of ten or more. The chain is built from TRBV5-5 and TRBJ2-2; 7 bases align to TRBD2. V gave up 0 bases and J gave up 6 bases; unmatched junction bases: 5. The CDR3 spans 15 residues. Per the germline V gene, CDR1 is SGHKS and CDR2 is YYEKEE (reference sequence). CDR3 in DNA: TGTGCCAGCAGCTTGGGTGTCGCGGGGGCCGGGGAGCTGTTTTTT. It specifies CASSLGVAGAGELFF.

This clonotype came up many times. The chain is built from TRBV28 and TRBJ1-2; D is possibly TRBD1 (6 bases). The germline V gene has CDR1 MDHEN and CDR2 SYDVKM. Trimming removed 3 bases at V and 2 bases at J, with 10 bases between. The CDR3 consists of 14 residues. Here the CDR3 reads CASSFRGGNYGYTF. In DNA, the CDR3 is TGTGCCAGCAGTTTCAGGGGTGGGAACTATGGCTACACCTTC.

This clonotype appeared many times. The chain carries TRBV7-8 and TRBJ2-1; 8 nucleotides agree with TRBD1. The CDR3 covers 14 residues. Germline V lookup: CDR1 SGHVS, CDR2 FQNEAQ. With V trimmed by 0 bases and J by 14 bases, 9 bases remained unmatched. The CDR3: CASSLAQGAIVKFF. CDR3 coding DNA: TGTGCCAGCAGCTTAGCGCAGGGGGCGATAGTGAAGTTCTTC.

This clonotype was observed many times. This chain links TRBV3-1 with TRBJ2-6; the D gene is possibly TRBD2 (5 bases). The CDR3 extends over 17 amino acids. Trimming pared 3 bases from V and 0 bases from J, leaving 12 bases between. Looked up from germline, CDR1 is LGHDT and CDR2 is YNNKEL (reference sequence). CDR3 sequence: CASSQGRGNSGANVLTF. In DNA, the CDR3 is TGTGCCAGCAGCCAGGGCCGAGGGAACTCTGGGGCCAACGTCCTGACTTTC.

This clonotype was found many times. The chain has TRBV12-3 or TRBV12-4 and TRBJ1-5; maybe TRBD1 (6 bases). Trimming left V 1 base short and J 6 bases short, with 10 bases between. The CDR3 sequence is 14 residues long. CDR3 in DNA: TGTGCCAGCAGTTTAGACAGGGCCGGTCAGCCCCAGCATTTT. Its protein product is CASSLDRAGQPQHF.

Many counts were recorded for this clonotype. V is TRBV12-3 or TRBV12-4 and J is TRBJ2-5, with D perhaps matching TRBD2 (6 bases). V lost 0 bases, J lost 2 bases, and 7 bases lay in between. This CDR3 has 14 amino acids. The DNA for the CDR3 is TGTGCCAGCAGTTTAGCGGCGGGACAAGAGACCCAGTACTTC. Encoded protein: CASSLAAGQETQYF.